These T cell receptor beta chains were read from a single sample in a study of cytomegalovirus exposure and HLA in healthy donors. Assay: immunoSEQ multiplex PCR; the TCRdb copy retains only in-frame clones and omits some. The sample lists about 160,000 clones, around 77% occurring once. Sequenced: PBMCs. The receptors here all came from a man between 45 and 60 years old in good health and CMV-seropositive. The CDR3 runs from the conserved cysteine through the conserved F or W. D genes are given only for firm matches. Clone size is stated in some rows and not others, as once, few, many or a class when expanded.

size,V,D,J,CDR3,DNA
NA,TRBV7-9,NA,TRBJ2-7,CASSNTGLGYEQYF,TGTGCCAGCAGTAATACAGGGTTGGGCTACGAGCAGTACTTC
NA,TRBV6-1,NA,TRBJ2-1,CASSEPRQTLHYEQFF,TGTGCCAGCAGTGAACCCCGACAGACCCTACACTATGAGCAGTTCTTC
NA,TRBV18,TRBD2,TRBJ2-6,CASSRETSGDYSGANVLTF,TGTGCCAGCTCACGGGAGACTAGCGGCGACTATTCTGGGGCCAACGTCCTGACTTTC
few,TRBV5-4,NA,TRBJ2-7,CASSLAESEQYF,TGTGCCAGCAGCTTGGCCGAGAGCGAGCAGTACTTC
NA,TRBV27,TRBD2,TRBJ2-2,CASSFKAGLAGGGTGELFF,TGTGCCAGCAGTTTCAAAGCGGGACTAGCGGGGGGAGGCACCGGGGAGCTGTTTTTT
NA,TRBV5-1,TRBD2,TRBJ2-1,CASSLLSGGSSYNEQFF,TGCGCCAGCAGCTTACTAAGCGGCGGGAGCTCCTACAATGAGCAGTTCTTC
few,TRBV27,NA,TRBJ2-1,CASNLPGQTYNEQFF,TGTGCCAGCAATTTACCGGGACAAACCTACAATGAGCAGTTCTTC
NA,TRBV9,NA,TRBJ2-2,CASSRVLFGELFF,TGTGCCAGCAGCCGGGTACTTTTCGGGGAGCTGTTTTTT
once,TRBV11-2,TRBD1,TRBJ2-7,CASSPEWGQGYEQYF,TGTGCCAGCAGCCCGGAGTGGGGACAGGGATACGAGCAGTACTTC
NA,TRBV7-9,TRBD1,TRBJ1-1,CASSLAQGLNTEAFF,TGTGCCAGCAGCTTGGCACAGGGGTTGAACACTGAAGCTTTCTTT
NA,TRBV18,TRBD1,TRBJ1-2,CASSPRQGHPGYTF,TGTGCCAGCTCACCACGACAGGGGCATCCTGGCTACACCTTC
once,TRBV19,NA,TRBJ1-5,CASSSPRGTFTSNQPQHF,TGTGCCAGTAGTTCCCCGAGGGGGACGTTTACTAGCAATCAGCCCCAGCATTTT
NA,TRBV9,NA,TRBJ2-2,CASSVAGNTGELFF,TGTGCCAGCAGCGTAGCCGGGAACACCGGGGAGCTGTTTTTT
NA,TRBV28,TRBD2,TRBJ2-1,CASSFALAGGYNEQFF,TGTGCCAGCAGTTTTGCCTTGGCGGGGGGTTACAATGAGCAGTTCTTC
NA,TRBV11-2,TRBD1,TRBJ2-1,CASSSRPGQYNNEQFF,TGTGCCAGCAGCTCTCGTCCGGGACAGTATAACAATGAGCAGTTCTTC
NA,TRBV7-2,NA,TRBJ2-7,CASSLAVNSYEQYF,TGTGCCAGCAGCTTAGCCGTTAACTCCTACGAGCAGTACTTC
NA,TRBV2,NA,TRBJ1-6,CAEGRGLYNSPLHF,TGTGCCGAGGGAAGGGGACTCTATAATTCCCCCCTCCACTTT
NA,TRBV7-2,NA,TRBJ2-3,CASSLAPLQDTQYF,TGTGCCAGCAGCTTAGCCCCCTTACAAGATACGCAGTATTTT
NA,TRBV23-1,TRBD2,TRBJ2-7,CASSQSALGLEGYEQYF,TGCGCCAGCAGTCAATCTGCCCTAGGACTAGAAGGCTACGAGCAGTACTTC
few,TRBV5-4,NA,TRBJ1-2,CASRDRSGLGYTF,TGTGCCAGCAGAGATCGTTCGGGTCTTGGCTACACCTTC
NA,TRBV18,TRBD1,TRBJ1-4,CASSRQGTEGEKLFF,TGTGCCAGCTCACGACAAGGGACAGAGGGTGAAAAACTGTTTTTT
few,TRBV6-1,TRBD1,TRBJ1-1,CGTGQGLITEAFF,TGTGGAACGGGACAGGGGTTGATCACTGAAGCTTTCTTT
NA,TRBV5-1,NA,TRBJ2-3,CASSPSGPPSTDTQYF,TGCGCCAGCAGCCCGAGCGGGCCCCCTAGCACAGATACGCAGTATTTT
NA,TRBV9,TRBD1,TRBJ1-1,CASSVAPGQGAWGGEAFF,TGTGCCAGCAGCGTAGCCCCCGGACAGGGGGCTTGGGGTGGTGAAGCTTTCTTT
NA,TRBV7-2,TRBD1,TRBJ1-4,CASSADRGVEKLFF,TGTGCCAGCAGCGCGGACAGGGGGGTTGAAAAACTGTTTTTT
NA,TRBV29-1,TRBD1,TRBJ1-1,CSGGDRATEAFF,TGCAGCGGGGGGGACAGGGCGACTGAAGCTTTCTTT
NA,TRBV7-9,TRBD2,TRBJ2-3,CASSAAGGSDTQYF,TGTGCCAGCAGCGCGGCGGGAGGGTCCGATACGCAGTATTTT
once,TRBV5-1,NA,TRBJ1-2,CASSPRPQGTDYGYTF,TGCGCCAGCAGCCCCCGGCCCCAGGGAACCGACTATGGCTACACCTTC
NA,TRBV7-3,TRBD2,TRBJ2-1,CASSSHLRGIDNEQFF,TGTGCCAGCAGCTCCCACCTGCGGGGGATTGACAATGAGCAGTTCTTC
NA,TRBV9,TRBD1,TRBJ2-3,CASSAGQGMSTDTQYF,TGTGCCAGCAGCGCGGGACAGGGGATGAGCACAGATACGCAGTATTTT
NA,TRBV18,TRBD2,TRBJ2-2,CASSSGTTNTGELFF,TGTGCCAGCTCGTCCGGGACTACGAACACCGGGGAGCTGTTTTTT
NA,TRBV2,TRBD1,TRBJ2-5,CASSEGARETQYF,TGTGCCAGCAGCGAGGGGGCCCGTGAGACCCAGTACTTC
NA,TRBV6-5,TRBD1,TRBJ2-1,CASRGTGSNEQFF,TGTGCCAGCCGAGGGACAGGGTCCAATGAGCAGTTCTTC
NA,TRBV4-3,TRBD2,TRBJ2-1,CASSQGLAVGPPYNEQFF,TGCGCCAGCAGCCAGGGACTAGCGGTAGGGCCCCCCTACAATGAGCAGTTCTTC
NA,TRBV4-2,NA,TRBJ1-5,CASSQDEVPRPQHF,TGTGCCAGTAGCCAAGATGAGGTCCCCAGGCCCCAGCATTTT
few,TRBV10-3,NA,TRBJ1-4,CAISEGGFGNEKLFF,TGTGCCATCAGTGAGGGAGGGTTTGGTAATGAAAAACTGTTTTTT
NA,TRBV9,TRBD1,TRBJ1-2,CASSAGQGILGYTF,TGTGCCAGCAGCGCCGGACAGGGGATTTTAGGCTACACCTTC
NA,TRBV15,NA,TRBJ2-7,CATSRGARAGASYEQYF,TGTGCCACCAGCAGAGGCGCCCGGGCAGGGGCATCCTACGAGCAGTACTTC
NA,TRBV7-9,NA,TRBJ1-1,CASSLGEGIEAFF,TGTGCCAGCAGCTTAGGGGAGGGAATTGAAGCTTTCTTT
NA,TRBV6-1,TRBD1,TRBJ1-2,CASSTDRGGGYTF,TGTGCCAGCAGTACAGACAGGGGAGGAGGCTACACCTTC
NA,TRBV10-3,TRBD1,TRBJ2-7,CAISGRDRTYEQYF,TGTGCCATCAGTGGCCGGGACAGAACCTACGAGCAGTACTTC
NA,TRBV7-2,TRBD2,TRBJ2-7,CASSPGLAGGYEQYF,TGTGCCAGCAGCCCGGGACTAGCGGGGGGCTACGAGCAGTACTTC
NA,TRBV18,TRBD1,TRBJ1-2,CASSPETGGTGYTF,TGTGCCAGCTCACCGGAGACAGGGGGGACTGGCTACACCTTC
NA,TRBV14,TRBD2,TRBJ2-2,CASSPLGSGGAGELFF,TGTGCCAGCAGCCCCTTGGGTAGCGGGGGTGCCGGGGAGCTGTTTTTT
NA,TRBV12-5,NA,TRBJ2-7,CASGLADPGREQYF,TGTGCTAGTGGTTTGGCGGACCCAGGGCGCGAGCAGTACTTC
NA,TRBV7-2,NA,TRBJ1-6,CASSSTGLSSPLHF,TGTGCCAGCAGCAGCACAGGGTTAAGTTCACCCCTCCACTTT
few,TRBV10-3,TRBD2,TRBJ2-5,CAISDGGRTSGETQYF,TGTGCCATCAGTGATGGGGGTCGGACTAGCGGAGAGACCCAGTACTTC
NA,TRBV7-8,NA,TRBJ2-2,CASSLAQAGTGELFF,TGTGCCAGCAGCTTAGCGCAGGCAGGCACCGGGGAGCTGTTTTTT
NA,TRBV11-3,TRBD1,TRBJ2-7,CASSLNQGAGEQYF,TGTGCCAGCAGCTTAAACCAGGGGGCGGGTGAGCAGTACTTC
NA,TRBV20-1,NA,TRBJ1-2,CSVTGSYGYTF,TGCAGTGTTACGGGGTCCTATGGCTACACCTTC
NA,TRBV4-3,TRBD1,TRBJ2-7,CASSQDAQGTPYEQYF,TGCGCCAGCAGCCAAGATGCACAGGGGACCCCCTACGAGCAGTACTTC
NA,TRBV18,NA,TRBJ1-1,CASSPPSRPNTEAFF,TGTGCCAGCTCACCACCCAGCAGGCCGAACACTGAAGCTTTCTTT
NA,TRBV4-3,TRBD2,TRBJ2-5,CASSQDRVAGEQETQYF,TGCGCCAGCAGCCAAGATAGGGTAGCGGGGGAGCAAGAGACCCAGTACTTC
few,TRBV7-6,NA,TRBJ1-4,CASSSRTSATNEKLFF,TGTGCCAGCAGCTCGAGGACATCTGCAACTAATGAAAAACTGTTTTTT
NA,TRBV11-2,NA,TRBJ1-6,CAGSLESSYNSPLHF,TGTGCCGGCAGCTTGGAGAGCTCCTATAATTCACCCCTCCACTTT
NA,TRBV7-2,TRBD1,TRBJ1-6,CASSVRQGDNSPLHF,TGTGCCAGCAGCGTAAGACAGGGGGACAATTCACCCCTCCACTTT
once,TRBV12-5,TRBD1,TRBJ2-2,CASGLGQGDTGELFF,TGTGCTAGTGGCCTTGGACAGGGAGACACCGGGGAGCTGTTTTTT
NA,TRBV7-7,TRBD1,TRBJ2-7,CASSLGRGGGYEQYF,TGTGCCAGCAGCTTAGGGAGAGGGGGCGGGTACGAGCAGTACTTC
NA,TRBV5-6,NA,TRBJ2-5,CASSLASQETQYF,TGTGCCAGCAGCTTGGCGTCCCAAGAGACCCAGTACTTC
NA,TRBV5-1,TRBD1,TRBJ1-2,CASSPPQGAYGYTF,TGCGCCAGCAGCCCGCCACAGGGGGCGTATGGCTACACCTTC